This TCR beta chain stems from a study of CD8 T cells in ankylosing spondylitis. Findings of the study overall: Disease-linked clones were found to be CD8+ and relatively rare in peripheral blood. Seemingly characteristic of ankylosing spondylitis blood was a TCR beta motif consisting of 7 or 8 highly homologous variants. According to the report, clones linked to the disease were significantly enriched in matched synovial fluid samples taken from ankylosing spondylitis patients.

J was trimmed by 6 bases and V by 4 bases; bases with no gene match: 6. The CDR3 is 16 amino acids. Germline CDR1 PRHDT, CDR2 FYEKMQ (reference sequence). This clonotype showed up just a few times. Antigen: not known. The TCR beta libraries were generated through quantitative 5'-RACE incorporating molecular barcodes. From the 5' RACE reads, TCRdb called clonotypes with MiXCR, one entry per CDR3 protein. In the table there are about 210,000 distinct CDR3 sequences, around 7.9% of which are singletons. Sequencing input: blood, either unsorted or a sorted T cell fraction (not recorded which). V is TRBV13 and J is TRBJ2-1, with 13 bases that match TRBD2. This clonotype was sampled from a male donor with ankylosing spondylitis. CDR3 DNA: TGTGCCAGCAGCTCCCCCGGGACTAGCGGGATCAATGAGCAGTTCTTC. This codes for CASSSPGTSGINEQFF.